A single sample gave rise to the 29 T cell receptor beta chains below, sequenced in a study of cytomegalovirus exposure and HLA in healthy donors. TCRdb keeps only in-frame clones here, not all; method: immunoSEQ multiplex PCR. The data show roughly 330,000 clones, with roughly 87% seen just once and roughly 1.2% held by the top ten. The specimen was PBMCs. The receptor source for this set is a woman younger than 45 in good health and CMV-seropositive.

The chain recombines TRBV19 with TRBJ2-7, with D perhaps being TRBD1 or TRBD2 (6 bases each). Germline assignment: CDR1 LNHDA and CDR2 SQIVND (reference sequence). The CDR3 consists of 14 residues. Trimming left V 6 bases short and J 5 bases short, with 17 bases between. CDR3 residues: CASRSGGGLDEQYF. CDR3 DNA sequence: TGTGCCAGTAGAAGCGGTGGGGGGCTCGACGAGCAGTACTTC.

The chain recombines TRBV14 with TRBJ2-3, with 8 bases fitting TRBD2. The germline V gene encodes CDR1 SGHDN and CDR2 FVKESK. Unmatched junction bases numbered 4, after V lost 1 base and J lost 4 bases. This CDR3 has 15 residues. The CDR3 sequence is CASSQAGLVSDTQYF. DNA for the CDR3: TGTGCCAGCAGCCAAGCGGGACTAGTTTCAGATACGCAGTATTTT.

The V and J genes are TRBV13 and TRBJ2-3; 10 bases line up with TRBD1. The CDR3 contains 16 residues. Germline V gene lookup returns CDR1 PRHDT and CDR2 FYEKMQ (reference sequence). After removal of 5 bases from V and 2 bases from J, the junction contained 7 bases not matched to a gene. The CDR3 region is CASSPGTGVVTDTQYF. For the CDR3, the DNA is TGTGCCAGCAGCCCAGGGACAGGGGTGGTCACAGATACGCAGTATTTT. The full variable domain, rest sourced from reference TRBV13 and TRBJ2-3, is AAGVIQSPRHLIKEKRETATLKCYPIPRHDTVYWYQQGPGQDPQFLISFYEKMQSDKGSIPDRFSAQQFSDYHSELNMSSLELGDSALYFCASSPGTGVVTDTQYFGPGTRLTVL.

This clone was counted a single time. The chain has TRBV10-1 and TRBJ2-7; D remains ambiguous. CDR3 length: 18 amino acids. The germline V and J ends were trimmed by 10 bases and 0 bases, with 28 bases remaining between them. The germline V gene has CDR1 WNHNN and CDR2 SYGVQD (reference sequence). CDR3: CATNARVYPTPLSYEQYF. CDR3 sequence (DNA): TGCGCCACTAATGCCCGGGTCTACCCAACCCCTCTCTCCTACGAGCAGTACTTC.

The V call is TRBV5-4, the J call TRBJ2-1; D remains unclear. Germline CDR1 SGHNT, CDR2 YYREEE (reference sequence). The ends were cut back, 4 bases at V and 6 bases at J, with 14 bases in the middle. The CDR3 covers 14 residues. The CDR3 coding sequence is TGTGCCAGCAGCCGAGAGGCTATTACCAATGAGCAGTTCTTC. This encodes CASSREAITNEQFF. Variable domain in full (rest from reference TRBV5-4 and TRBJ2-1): ETGVTQSPTHLIKTRGQQVTLRCSSQSGHNTVSWYQQALGQGPQFIFQYYREEENGRGNFPPRFSGLQFPNYSSELNVNALELDDSALYLCASSREAITNEQFFGPGTRLTVL.

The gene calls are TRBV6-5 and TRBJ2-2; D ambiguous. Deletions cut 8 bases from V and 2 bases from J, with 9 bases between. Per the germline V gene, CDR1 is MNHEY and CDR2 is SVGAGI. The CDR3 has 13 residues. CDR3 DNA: TGTGCCAGCGGGCACGCAAACACCGGGGAGCTGTTTTTT. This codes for CASGHANTGELFF.

As DNA, the CDR3 is TGTGCCAGCAGCTTCGTCAGGGAGGACACCGGGGAGCTGTTTTTT. Translated, it gives CASSFVREDTGELFF. The chain employs TRBV11-2 and TRBJ2-2, with D possibly matching TRBD2 (6 bases). V was shortened by 3 bases and J by 3 bases, with 11 bases between the two germline ends. Germline lookup yields CDR1 SGHAT and CDR2 FQNNGV. This CDR3 region has 15 residues.

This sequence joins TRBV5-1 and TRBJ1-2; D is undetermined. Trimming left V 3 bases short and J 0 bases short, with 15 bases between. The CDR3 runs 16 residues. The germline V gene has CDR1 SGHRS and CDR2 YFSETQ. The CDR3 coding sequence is TGCGCCAGCAGCTCAACCGGGGTCGGCCCTAACTATGGCTACACCTTC. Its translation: CASSSTGVGPNYGYTF.

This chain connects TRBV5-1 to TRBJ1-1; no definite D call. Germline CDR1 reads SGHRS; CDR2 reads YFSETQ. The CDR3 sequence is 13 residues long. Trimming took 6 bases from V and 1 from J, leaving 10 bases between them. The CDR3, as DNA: TGCGCCAGCACCCGTGGCGGGAACACTGAAGCTTTCTTT. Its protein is CASTRGGNTEAFF.

In DNA, the CDR3 is TGTGCCAGCAGTTTACAGGGTCCGGGGTCAGAGACCCAGTACTTC. Translated, it gives CASSLQGPGSETQYF. The chain uses TRBV28 and TRBJ2-5; either TRBD1 or TRBD2 may fit D (5 bases each). The CDR3 has 15 residues. Germline V gene lookup returns CDR1 MDHEN and CDR2 SYDVKM. V lost 2 bases to trimming and J lost 4 bases, with 14 bases between them.

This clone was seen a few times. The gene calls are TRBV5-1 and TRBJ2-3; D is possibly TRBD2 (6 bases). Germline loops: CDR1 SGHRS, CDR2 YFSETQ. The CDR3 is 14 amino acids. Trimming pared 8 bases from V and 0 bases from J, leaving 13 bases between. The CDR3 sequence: CASGRSSSTDTQYF. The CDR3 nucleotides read TGCGCCAGTGGGAGGTCCTCTAGCACAGATACGCAGTATTTT.

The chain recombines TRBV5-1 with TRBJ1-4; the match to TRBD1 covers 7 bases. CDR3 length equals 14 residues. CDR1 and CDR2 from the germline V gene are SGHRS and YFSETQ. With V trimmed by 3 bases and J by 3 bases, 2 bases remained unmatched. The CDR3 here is CASSSGQSNEKLFF. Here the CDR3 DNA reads TGCGCCAGCAGCTCGGGACAGTCTAATGAAAAACTGTTTTTT.

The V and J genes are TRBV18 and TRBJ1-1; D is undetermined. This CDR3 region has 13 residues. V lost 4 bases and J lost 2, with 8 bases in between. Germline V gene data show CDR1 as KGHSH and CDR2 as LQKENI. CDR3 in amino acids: CASSRSGNTEAFF. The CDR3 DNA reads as TGTGCCAGCTCACGCTCGGGTAACACTGAAGCTTTCTTT.

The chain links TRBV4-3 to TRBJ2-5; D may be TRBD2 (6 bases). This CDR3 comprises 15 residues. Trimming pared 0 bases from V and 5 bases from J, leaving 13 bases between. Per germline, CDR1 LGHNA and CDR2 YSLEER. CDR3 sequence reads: CASSQDGGARETQYF. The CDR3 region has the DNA TGCGCCAGCAGCCAAGATGGCGGGGCGAGGGAGACCCAGTACTTC.

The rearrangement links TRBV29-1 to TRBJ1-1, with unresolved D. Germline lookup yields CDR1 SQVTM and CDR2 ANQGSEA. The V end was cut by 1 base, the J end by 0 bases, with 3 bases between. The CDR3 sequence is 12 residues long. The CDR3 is CSVEALNTEAFF. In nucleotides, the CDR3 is TGCAGCGTTGAAGCATTGAACACTGAAGCTTTCTTT.

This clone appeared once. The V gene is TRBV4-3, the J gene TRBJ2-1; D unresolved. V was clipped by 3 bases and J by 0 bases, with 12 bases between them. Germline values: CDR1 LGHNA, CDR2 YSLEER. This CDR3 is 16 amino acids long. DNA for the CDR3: TGCGCCAGCAGCCAGGAGCCGATAACCTCCTACAATGAGCAGTTCTTC. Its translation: CASSQEPITSYNEQFF.

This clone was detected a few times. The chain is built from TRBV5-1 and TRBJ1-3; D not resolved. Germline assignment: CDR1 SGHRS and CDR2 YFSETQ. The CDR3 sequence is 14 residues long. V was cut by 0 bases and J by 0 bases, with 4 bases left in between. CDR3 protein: CASSLEVSGNTIYF. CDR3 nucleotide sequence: TGCGCCAGCAGCTTGGAAGTCTCTGGAAACACCATATATTTT. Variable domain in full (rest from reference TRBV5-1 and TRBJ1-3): KAGVTQTPRYLIKTRGQQVTLSCSPISGHRSVSWYQQTPGQGLQFLFEYFSETQRNKGNFPGRFSGRQFSNSRSEMNVSTLELGDSALYLCASSLEVSGNTIYFGEGSWLTVV.

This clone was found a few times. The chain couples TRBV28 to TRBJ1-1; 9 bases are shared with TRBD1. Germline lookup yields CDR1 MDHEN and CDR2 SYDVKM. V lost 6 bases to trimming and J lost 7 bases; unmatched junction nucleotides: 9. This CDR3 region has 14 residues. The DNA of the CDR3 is TGTGCCAGCAGCCTGACAGGGGGTCGCGGTGAAGCTTTCTTT. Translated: CASSLTGGRGEAFF. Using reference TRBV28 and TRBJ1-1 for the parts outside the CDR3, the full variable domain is DVKVTQSSRYLVKRTGEKVFLECVQDMDHENMFWYRQDPGLGLRLIYFSYDVKMKEKGDIPEGYSVSREKKERFSLILESASTNQTSMYLCASSLTGGRGEAFFGQGTRLTVV.

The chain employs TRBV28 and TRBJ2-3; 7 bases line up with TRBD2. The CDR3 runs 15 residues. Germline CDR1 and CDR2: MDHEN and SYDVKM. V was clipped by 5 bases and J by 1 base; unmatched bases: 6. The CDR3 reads CASSKGGGGTDTQYF. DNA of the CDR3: TGTGCCAGCAGTAAGGGCGGGGGAGGCACAGATACGCAGTATTTT.

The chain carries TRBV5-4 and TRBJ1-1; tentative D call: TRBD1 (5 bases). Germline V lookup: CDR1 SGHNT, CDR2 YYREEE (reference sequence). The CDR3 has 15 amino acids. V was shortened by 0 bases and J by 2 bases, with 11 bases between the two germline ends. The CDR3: CASSLDRGFNTEAFF. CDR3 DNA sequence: TGTGCCAGCAGCTTGGATCGGGGCTTTAACACTGAAGCTTTCTTT.

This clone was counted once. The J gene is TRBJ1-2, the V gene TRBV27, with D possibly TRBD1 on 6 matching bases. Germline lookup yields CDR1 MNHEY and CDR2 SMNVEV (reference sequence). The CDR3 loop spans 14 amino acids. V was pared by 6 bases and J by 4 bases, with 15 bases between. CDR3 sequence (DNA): TGTGCCAGCAGCTCACAGGGAGGAAGCTATGGCTACACCTTC. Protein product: CASSSQGGSYGYTF.

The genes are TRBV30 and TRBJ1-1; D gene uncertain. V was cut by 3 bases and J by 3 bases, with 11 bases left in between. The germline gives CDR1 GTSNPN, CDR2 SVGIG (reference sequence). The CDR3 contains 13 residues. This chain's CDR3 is CAWRDHGDTEAFF. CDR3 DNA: TGTGCCTGGAGGGACCACGGCGACACTGAAGCTTTCTTT.

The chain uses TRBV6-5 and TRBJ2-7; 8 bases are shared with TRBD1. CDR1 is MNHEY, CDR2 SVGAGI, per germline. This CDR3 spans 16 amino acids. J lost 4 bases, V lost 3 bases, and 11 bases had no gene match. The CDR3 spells CASSYNSGTGRYEQYF. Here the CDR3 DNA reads TGTGCCAGCAGTTATAACTCCGGGACAGGTCGGTACGAGCAGTACTTC.

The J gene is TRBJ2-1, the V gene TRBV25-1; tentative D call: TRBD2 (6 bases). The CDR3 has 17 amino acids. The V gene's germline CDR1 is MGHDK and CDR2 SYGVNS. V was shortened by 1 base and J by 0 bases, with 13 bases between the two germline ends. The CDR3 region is CASSEFTSTSSYNEQFF. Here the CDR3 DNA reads TGTGCCAGCAGTGAATTTACTAGCACGAGCTCCTACAATGAGCAGTTCTTC.

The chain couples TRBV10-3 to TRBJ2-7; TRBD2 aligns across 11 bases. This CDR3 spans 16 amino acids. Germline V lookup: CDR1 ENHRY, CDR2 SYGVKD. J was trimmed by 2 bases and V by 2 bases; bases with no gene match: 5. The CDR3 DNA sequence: TGTGCCATCAGTGAGGCTCTTAGCGGGGGGGCCTACGAGCAGTACTTC. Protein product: CAISEALSGGAYEQYF.

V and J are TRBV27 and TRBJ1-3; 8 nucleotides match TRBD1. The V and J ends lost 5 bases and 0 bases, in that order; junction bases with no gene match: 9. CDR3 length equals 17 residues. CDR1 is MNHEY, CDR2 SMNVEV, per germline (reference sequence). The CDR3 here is CASSPMGGQVSGNTIYF. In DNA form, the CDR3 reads TGTGCCAGCAGTCCCATGGGGGGACAGGTCTCTGGAAACACCATATATTTT.

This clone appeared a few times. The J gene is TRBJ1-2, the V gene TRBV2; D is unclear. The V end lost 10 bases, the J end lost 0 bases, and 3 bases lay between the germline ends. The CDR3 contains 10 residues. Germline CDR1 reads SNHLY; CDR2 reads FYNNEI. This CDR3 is CAIPNYGYTF. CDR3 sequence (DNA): TGTGCCATTCCTAACTATGGCTACACCTTC.

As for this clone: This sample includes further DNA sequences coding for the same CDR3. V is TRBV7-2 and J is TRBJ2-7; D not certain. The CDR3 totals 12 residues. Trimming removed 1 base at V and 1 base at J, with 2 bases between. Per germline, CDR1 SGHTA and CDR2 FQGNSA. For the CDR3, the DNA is TGTGCCAGCAGCTTAGTTTCCTACGAGCAGTACTTC. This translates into CASSLVSYEQYF.

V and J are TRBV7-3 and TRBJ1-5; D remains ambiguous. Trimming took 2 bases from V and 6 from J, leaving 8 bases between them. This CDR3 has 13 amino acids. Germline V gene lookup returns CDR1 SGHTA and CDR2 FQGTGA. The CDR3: CASSLGWGQPQHF. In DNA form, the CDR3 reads TGTGCCAGCAGCTTAGGGTGGGGTCAGCCCCAGCATTTT.